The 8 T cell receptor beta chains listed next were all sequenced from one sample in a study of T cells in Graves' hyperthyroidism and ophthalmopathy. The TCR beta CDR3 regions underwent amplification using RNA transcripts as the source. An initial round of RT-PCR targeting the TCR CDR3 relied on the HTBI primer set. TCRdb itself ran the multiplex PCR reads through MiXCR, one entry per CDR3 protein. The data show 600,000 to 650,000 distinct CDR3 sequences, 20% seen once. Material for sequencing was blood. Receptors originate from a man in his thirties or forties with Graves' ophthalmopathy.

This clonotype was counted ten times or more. The CDR3 here is CSAARQGTGTDTQYF. CDR3 nucleotides: TGCAGTGCAGCACGACAGGGTACGGGCACAGATACGCAGTATTTT. This chain joins TRBV20-1 and TRBJ2-3; 7 nucleotides line up with TRBD1. The J segment lost 1 base and the V segment lost 6 bases, leaving 10 bases of the junction unmatched. Germline V CDR1 and CDR2: DFQATT, SNEGSKA (reference sequence). This CDR3 is built from 15 residues.

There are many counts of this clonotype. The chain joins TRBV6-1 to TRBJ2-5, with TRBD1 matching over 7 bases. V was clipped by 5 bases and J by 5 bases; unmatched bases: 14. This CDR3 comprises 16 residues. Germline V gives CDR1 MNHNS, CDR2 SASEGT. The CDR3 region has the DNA TGTGCCAGCAGTCCCGACCTTAGACAGGGAAGGGAGACCCAGTACTTC. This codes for CASSPDLRQGRETQYF.

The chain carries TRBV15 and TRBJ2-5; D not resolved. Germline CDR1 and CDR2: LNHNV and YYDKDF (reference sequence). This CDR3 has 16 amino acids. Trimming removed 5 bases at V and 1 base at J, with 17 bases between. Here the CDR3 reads CATSPKFSKVQETQYF. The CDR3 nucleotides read TGTGCCACCAGCCCGAAGTTTAGCAAAGTCCAAGAGACCCAGTACTTC. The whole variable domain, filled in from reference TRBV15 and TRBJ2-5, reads DAMVIQNPRYQVTQFGKPVTLSCSQTLNHNVMYWYQQKSSQAPKLLFHYYDKDFNNEADTPDNFQSRRPNTSFCFLDIRSPGLGDTAMYLCATSPKFSKVQETQYFGPGTRLLVL.

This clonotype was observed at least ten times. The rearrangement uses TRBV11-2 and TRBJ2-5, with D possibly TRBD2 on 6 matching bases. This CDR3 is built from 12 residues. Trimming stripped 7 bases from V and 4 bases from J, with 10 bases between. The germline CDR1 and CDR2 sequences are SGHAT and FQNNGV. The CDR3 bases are TGTGCCAGCAAAAAGGGAGGAGAGACCCAGTACTTC. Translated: CASKKGGETQYF.

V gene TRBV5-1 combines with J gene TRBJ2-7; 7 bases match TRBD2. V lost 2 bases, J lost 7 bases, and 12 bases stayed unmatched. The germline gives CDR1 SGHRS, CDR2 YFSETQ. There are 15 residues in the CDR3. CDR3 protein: CASSLLATTAGEQYF. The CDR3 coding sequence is TGCGCCAGCAGCTTACTAGCGACTACTGCGGGAGAGCAGTACTTC.

The CDR3 loop is CASSRPSNEQFF. CDR3 nucleotides: TGTGCCAGCAGTCGACCTAGTAATGAGCAGTTCTTC. V gene TRBV6-2 or TRBV6-3 combines with J gene TRBJ2-1, with no clear D. Germline values: CDR1 MNHEY, CDR2 SVGEGT. With 5 bases removed from V and 7 bases from J, the gap between germline ends came to 9 bases. This CDR3 is built from 12 residues.

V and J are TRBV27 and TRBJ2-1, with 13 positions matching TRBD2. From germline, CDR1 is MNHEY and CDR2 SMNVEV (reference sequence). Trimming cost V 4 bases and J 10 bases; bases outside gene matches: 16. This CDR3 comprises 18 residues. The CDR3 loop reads CASSSLPGTSGTLREQFF. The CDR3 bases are TGTGCCAGCAGTTCCTTACCTGGGACTAGCGGGACACTCAGGGAGCAGTTCTTC.

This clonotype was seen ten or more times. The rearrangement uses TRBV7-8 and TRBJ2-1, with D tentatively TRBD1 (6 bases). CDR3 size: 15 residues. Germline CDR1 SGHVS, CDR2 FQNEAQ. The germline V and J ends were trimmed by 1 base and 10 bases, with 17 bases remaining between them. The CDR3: CASSLDGGQSREQFF. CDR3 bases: TGTGCCAGCAGCTTAGATGGGGGACAATCAAGGGAGCAGTTCTTC.